This T cell receptor beta chain was retrieved from a study of cytomegalovirus exposure and HLA in healthy donors. The CDR3 loop spans 14 amino acids. J was trimmed by 3 bases and V by 4 bases; bases with no gene match: 7. From germline, CDR1 is SGHDT and CDR2 YYEEEE. Study observations and caveats: Earlier analysis yielded a pattern in which most TCR beta V segments were productive about 87% or about 30% of the time. As a later analysis showed, a missense DCLRE1C variant was linked to trimming of TCR beta V- and J-genes. It was in a later analysis that TCR association rates were seen to vary by HLA locus, highest for DRB1 and lowest for HLA-C.

Primers included in the PCR were 60 Vbeta and 13 Jbeta primers. Study processing details: In a later analysis, about 9.9 million of about 80 million unique beta chains occurred in at least two donors. Libraries were prepared by immunoSEQ multiplex PCR; TCRdb keeps only in-frame clonotypes and omits some of them. That table supplies the V and J calls and clone size; D and trimming were determined from the DNA. The data show around 87,000 clones, about 85% seen once. A remark on this clone: No antigen is known for it.

This TCR was recovered from a girl aged 2-15 years in good health and CMV-seropositive. The J gene is TRBJ2-7, the V gene TRBV5-6, with 7 bases identical to TRBD1. The sample consisted of PBMCs. CDR3 nucleotide sequence: TGTGCCAGCAGCGGGACAGCACTAATCTACGAGCAGTACTTC. Its translation is CASSGTALIYEQYF.